The T cell receptor (beta chain) described here comes from a study of shared clonotypes between healthy human individuals. In replicate PCRs of sorted subsets, approximately 210 ng DNA, about 30,000 T cell genomes, was used. Libraries were prepared by immunoSEQ multiplex PCR; TCRdb keeps only in-frame clonotypes and omits some of them. The table shows more than 150,000 clones, with approximately 95% occurring only once. The sample holds a few counts of this clone. The same CDR3 can be traced to other DNA sequences in this sample. Germline loops: CDR1 MDHEN, CDR2 SYDVKM. This CDR3 is 12 amino acids long. V lost 3 bases and J lost 0, with 3 bases in between.

The source of this sequence is a woman aged 25 to 39 in good health. The source material was naive CD4+ T cells sorted from blood. Subset described: CD45RA+ positively selected. The rearrangement joins TRBV28 to TRBJ2-7; no reliable D call. In DNA, the CDR3 is TGTGCCAGCAGTTTTAGCTCCTACGAGCAGTACTTC. Encoded protein: CASSFSSYEQYF.